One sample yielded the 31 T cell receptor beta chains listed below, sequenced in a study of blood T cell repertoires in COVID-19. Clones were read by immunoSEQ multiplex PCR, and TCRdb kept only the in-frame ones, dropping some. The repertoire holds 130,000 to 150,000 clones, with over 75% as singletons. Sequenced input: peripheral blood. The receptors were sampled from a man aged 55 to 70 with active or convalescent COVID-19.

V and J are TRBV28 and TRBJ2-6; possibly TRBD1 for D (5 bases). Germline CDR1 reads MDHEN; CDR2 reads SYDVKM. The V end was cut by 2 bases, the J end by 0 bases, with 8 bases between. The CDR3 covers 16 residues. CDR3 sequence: CASSLDRHSGANVLTF. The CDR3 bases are TGTGCCAGCAGTTTAGACAGACACTCTGGGGCCAACGTCCTGACTTTC.

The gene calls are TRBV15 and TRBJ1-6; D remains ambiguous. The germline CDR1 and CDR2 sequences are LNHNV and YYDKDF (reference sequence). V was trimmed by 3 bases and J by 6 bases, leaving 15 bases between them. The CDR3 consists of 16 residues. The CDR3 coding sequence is TGTGCCACCAGCAGTAACCCCAGCGGGCCTAATTCACCCCTCCACTTT. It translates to CATSSNPSGPNSPLHF.

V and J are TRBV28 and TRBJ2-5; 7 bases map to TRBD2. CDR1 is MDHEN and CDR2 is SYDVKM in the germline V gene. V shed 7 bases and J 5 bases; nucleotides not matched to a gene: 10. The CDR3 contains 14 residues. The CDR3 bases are TGTGCCAGCATTTGGGGGGGGAGCCCGGAGACCCAGTACTTC. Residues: CASIWGGSPETQYF. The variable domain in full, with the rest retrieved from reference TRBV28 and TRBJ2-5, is DVKVTQSSRYLVKRTGEKVFLECVQDMDHENMFWYRQDPGLGLRLIYFSYDVKMKEKGDIPEGYSVSREKKERFSLILESASTNQTSMYLCASIWGGSPETQYFGPGTRLLVL.

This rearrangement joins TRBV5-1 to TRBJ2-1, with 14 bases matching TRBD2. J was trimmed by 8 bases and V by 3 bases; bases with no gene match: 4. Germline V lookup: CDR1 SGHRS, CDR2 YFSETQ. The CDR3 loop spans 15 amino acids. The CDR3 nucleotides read TGCGCCAGCAGCTCCGGGACTAGCGGGAGCTATGAGCAGTTCTTC. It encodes CASSSGTSGSYEQFF. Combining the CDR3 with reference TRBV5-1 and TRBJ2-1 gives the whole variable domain KAGVTQTPRYLIKTRGQQVTLSCSPISGHRSVSWYQQTPGQGLQFLFEYFSETQRNKGNFPGRFSGRQFSNSRSEMNVSTLELGDSALYLCASSSGTSGSYEQFFGPGTRLTVL.

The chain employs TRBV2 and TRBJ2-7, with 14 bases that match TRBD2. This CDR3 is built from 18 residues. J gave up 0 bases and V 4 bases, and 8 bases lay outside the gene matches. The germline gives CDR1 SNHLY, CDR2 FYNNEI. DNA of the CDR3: TGTGCCAGCAGTGTGCCCCGGACTAGCGGGAGGAACTCCTACGAGCAGTACTTC. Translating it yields CASSVPRTSGRNSYEQYF.

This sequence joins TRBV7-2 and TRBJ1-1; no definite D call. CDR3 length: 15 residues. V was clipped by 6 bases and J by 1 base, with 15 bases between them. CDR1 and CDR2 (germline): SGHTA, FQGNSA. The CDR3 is CASRLTLRGNTEAFF. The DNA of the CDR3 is TGTGCCAGCAGATTGACCCTACGGGGGAACACTGAAGCTTTCTTT.

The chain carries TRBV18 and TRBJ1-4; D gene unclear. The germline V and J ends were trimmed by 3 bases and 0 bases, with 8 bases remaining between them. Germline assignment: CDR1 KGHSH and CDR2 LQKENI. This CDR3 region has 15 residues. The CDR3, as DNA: TGTGCCAGCTCACCCACAGCCACAACTAATGAAAAACTGTTTTTT. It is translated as CASSPTATTNEKLFF.

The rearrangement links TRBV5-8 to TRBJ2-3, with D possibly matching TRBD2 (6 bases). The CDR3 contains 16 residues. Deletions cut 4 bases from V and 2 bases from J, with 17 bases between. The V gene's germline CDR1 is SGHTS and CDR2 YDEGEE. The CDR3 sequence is CASSPGTSYLTDTQYF. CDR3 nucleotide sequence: TGTGCCAGCAGCCCCGGGACTTCCTACCTCACAGATACGCAGTATTTT.

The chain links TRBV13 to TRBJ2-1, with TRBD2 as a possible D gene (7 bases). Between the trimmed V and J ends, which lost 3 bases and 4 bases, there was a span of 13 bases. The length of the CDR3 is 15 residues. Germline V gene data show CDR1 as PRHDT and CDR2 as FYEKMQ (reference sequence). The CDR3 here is CASSLGGAGYNEQFF. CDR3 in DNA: TGTGCCAGCAGCTTGGGGGGGGCTGGATACAATGAGCAGTTCTTC.

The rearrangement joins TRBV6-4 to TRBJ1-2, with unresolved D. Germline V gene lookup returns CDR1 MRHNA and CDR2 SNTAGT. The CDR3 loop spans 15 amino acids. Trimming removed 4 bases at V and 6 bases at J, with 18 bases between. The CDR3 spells CASSARGNGIDGYTF. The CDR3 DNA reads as TGTGCCAGCAGTGCAAGAGGGAATGGGATTGATGGCTACACCTTC.

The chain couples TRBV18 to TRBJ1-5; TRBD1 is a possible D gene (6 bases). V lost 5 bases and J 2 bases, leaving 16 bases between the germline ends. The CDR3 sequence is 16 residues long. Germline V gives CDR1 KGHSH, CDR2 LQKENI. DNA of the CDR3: TGTGCCAGCTCATCCGGACAGAGGAGAGGCAATCAGCCCCAGCATTTT. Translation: CASSSGQRRGNQPQHF.

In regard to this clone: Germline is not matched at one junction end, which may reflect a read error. In nucleotides, the CDR3 is TGTGCCAGCGGACTTTCGACAGGGTTGGACTTC. Its protein is CASGLSTGLDF. This sequence joins TRBV28 and TRBJ2-4, with 7 bases lining up with TRBD1. The CDR3 runs 11 residues. Germline CDR1 MDHEN, CDR2 SYDVKM.

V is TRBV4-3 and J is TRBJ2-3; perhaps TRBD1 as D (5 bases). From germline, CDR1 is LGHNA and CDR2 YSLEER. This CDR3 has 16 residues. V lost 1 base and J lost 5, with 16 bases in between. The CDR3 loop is CASSQVTQGMVDTQYF. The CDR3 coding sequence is TGCGCCAGCAGCCAAGTCACCCAGGGCATGGTAGATACGCAGTATTTT.

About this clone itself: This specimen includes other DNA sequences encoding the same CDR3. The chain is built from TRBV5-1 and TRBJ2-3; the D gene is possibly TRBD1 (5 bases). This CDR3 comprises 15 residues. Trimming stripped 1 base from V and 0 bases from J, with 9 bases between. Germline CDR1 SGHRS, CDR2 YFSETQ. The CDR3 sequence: CASSLRTGSTDTQYF. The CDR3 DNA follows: TGCGCCAGCAGCTTGAGAACAGGAAGCACAGATACGCAGTATTTT.

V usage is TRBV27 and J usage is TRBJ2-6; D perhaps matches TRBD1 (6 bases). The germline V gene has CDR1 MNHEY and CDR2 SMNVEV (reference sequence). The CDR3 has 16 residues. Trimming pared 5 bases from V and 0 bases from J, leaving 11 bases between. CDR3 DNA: TGTGCCAGCAGTCTGGACAGATCCTCTGGGGCCAACGTCCTGACTTTC. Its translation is CASSLDRSSGANVLTF. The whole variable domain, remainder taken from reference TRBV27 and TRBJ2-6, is EAQVTQNPRYLITVTGKKLTVTCSQNMNHEYMSWYRQDPGLGLRQIYYSMNVEVTDKGDVPEGYKVSRKEKRNFPLILESPSPNQTSLYFCASSLDRSSGANVLTFGAGSRLTVL.

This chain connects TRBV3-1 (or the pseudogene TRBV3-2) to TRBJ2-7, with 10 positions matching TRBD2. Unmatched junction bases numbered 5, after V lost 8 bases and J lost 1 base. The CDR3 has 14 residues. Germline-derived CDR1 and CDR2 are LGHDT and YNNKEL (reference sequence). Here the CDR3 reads CASSEAGGSYEQYF. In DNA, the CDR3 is TGTGCCAGCTCCGAAGCGGGAGGGTCCTACGAGCAGTACTTC.

The CDR3 DNA follows: TGTGCCAGCAGCTTGGCGGGAAATGCCTACGAGCAGTACTTC. Protein sequence: CASSLAGNAYEQYF. The chain is built from TRBV5-6 and TRBJ2-7; TRBD2 is a possible D gene (5 bases). Germline V lookup: CDR1 SGHDT, CDR2 YYEEEE. Trimming cost V 0 bases and J 2 bases, with 9 bases left between them. CDR3 length equals 14 residues.

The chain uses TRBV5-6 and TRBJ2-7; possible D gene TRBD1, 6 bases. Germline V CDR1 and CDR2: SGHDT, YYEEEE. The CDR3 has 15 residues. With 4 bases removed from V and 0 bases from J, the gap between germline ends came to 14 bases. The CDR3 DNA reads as TGTGCCAGCAGCCCCCGGGCAGGGGTCTCCTACGAGCAGTACTTC. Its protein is CASSPRAGVSYEQYF.

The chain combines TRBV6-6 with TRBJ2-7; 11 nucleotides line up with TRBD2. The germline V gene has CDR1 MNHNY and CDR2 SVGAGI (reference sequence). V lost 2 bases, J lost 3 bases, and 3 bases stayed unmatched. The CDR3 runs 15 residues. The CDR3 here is CASSYGSGRGYEQYF. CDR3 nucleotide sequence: TGTGCCAGCAGTTACGGTAGCGGGAGGGGCTACGAGCAGTACTTC.

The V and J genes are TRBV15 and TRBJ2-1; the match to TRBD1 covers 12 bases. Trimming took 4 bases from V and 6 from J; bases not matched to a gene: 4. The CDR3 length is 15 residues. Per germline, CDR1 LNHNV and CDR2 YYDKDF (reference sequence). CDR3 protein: CATSIWGQGANEQFF. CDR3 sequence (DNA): TGTGCCACCAGCATATGGGGACAGGGGGCCAATGAGCAGTTCTTC.

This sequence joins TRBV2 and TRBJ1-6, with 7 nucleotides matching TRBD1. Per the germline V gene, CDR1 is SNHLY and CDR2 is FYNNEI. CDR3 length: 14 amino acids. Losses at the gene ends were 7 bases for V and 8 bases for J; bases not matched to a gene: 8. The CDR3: CASKIRGPDSPLHF. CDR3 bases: TGTGCCAGCAAGATAAGGGGGCCAGATTCACCCCTCCACTTT.

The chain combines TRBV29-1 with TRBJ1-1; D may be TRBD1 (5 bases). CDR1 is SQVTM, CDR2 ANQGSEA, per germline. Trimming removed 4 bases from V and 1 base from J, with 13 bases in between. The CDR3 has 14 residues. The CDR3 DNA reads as TGCAGCGTTGTTGGGGCAGGGCAGAACACTGAAGCTTTCTTT. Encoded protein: CSVVGAGQNTEAFF.

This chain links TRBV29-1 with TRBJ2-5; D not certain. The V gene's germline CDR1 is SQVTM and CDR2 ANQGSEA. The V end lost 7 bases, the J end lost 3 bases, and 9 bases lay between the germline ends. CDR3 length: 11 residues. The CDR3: CSGGVKETQYF. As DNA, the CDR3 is TGCAGCGGCGGCGTTAAAGAGACCCAGTACTTC.

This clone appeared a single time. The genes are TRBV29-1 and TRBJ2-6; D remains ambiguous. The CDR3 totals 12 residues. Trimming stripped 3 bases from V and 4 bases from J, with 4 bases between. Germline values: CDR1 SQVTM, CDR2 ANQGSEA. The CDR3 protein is CSVDTGANVLTF. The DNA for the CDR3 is TGCAGCGTTGATACAGGGGCCAACGTCCTGACTTTC. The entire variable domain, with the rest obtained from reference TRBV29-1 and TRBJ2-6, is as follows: SAVISQKPSRDICQRGTSLTIQCQVDSQVTMMFWYRQQPGQSLTLIATANQGSEATYESGFVIDKFPISRPNLTFSTLTVSNMSPEDSSIYLCSVDTGANVLTFGAGSRLTVL.

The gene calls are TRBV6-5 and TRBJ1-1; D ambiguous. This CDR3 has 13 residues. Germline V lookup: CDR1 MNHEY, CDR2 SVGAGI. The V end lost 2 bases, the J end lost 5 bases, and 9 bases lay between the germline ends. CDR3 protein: CASSYDGETEAFF. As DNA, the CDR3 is TGTGCCAGCAGTTACGATGGGGAGACTGAAGCTTTCTTT.

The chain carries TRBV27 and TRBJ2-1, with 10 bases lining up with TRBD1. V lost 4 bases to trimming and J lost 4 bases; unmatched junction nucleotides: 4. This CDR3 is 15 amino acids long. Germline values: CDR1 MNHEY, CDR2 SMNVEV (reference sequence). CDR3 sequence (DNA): TGTGCCAGCAGTTCCGGGACAGGGGTTTACAATGAGCAGTTCTTC. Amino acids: CASSSGTGVYNEQFF.

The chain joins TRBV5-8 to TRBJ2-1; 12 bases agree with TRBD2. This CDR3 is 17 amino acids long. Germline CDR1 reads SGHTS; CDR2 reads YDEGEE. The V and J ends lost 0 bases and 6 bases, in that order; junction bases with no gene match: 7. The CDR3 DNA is TGTGCCAGCAGCTTGGTCTTCGGACTAGCGGGACCCAATGAGCAGTTCTTC. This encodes CASSLVFGLAGPNEQFF.

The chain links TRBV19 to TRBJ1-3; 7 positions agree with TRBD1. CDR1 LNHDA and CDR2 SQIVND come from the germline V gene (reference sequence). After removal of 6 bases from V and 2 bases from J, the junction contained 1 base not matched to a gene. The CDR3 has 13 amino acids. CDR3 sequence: CASSGTAGNTIYF. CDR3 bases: TGTGCCAGTAGCGGGACAGCTGGAAACACCATATATTTT.

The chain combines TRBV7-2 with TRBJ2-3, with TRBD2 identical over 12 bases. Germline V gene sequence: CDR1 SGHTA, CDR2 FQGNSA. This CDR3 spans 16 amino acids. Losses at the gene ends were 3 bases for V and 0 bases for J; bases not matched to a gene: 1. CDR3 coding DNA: TGTGCCAGCAGCTTTACTAGCGGGAGGAGCACAGATACGCAGTATTTT. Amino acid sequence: CASSFTSGRSTDTQYF.

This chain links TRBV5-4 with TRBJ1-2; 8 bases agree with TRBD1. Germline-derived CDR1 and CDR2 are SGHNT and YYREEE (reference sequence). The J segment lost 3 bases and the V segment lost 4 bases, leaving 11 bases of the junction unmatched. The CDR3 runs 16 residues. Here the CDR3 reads CASSADGQGAYYGYTF. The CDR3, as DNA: TGTGCCAGCAGCGCCGATGGGCAGGGGGCCTACTATGGCTACACCTTC.

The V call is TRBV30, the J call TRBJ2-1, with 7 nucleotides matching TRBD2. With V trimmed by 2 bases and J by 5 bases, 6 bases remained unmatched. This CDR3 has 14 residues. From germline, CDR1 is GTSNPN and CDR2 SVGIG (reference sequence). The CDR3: CAWSWLAVHNEQFF. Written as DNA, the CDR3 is TGTGCCTGGAGTTGGCTAGCGGTCCACAATGAGCAGTTCTTC.